Listed here is a single T cell receptor (beta chain). Its antigen remains unidentified. These data are taken from a study of shared clonotypes between healthy human individuals. Study in general: Each donor contributed plates that comprised three CD4 naive, three CD4 memory, two CD8 naive and one CD8 memory.

Authors' processing steps: ImmunoSEQ output held junction-only sequences without quality scores, so filtering differed. Clones were sequenced by immunoSEQ multiplex PCR, and TCRdb holds only the in-frame ones, with some missing. The V and J calls and clone size come from that table; D and trimming were worked out from the DNA. This table has hundreds of thousands of clones, 85% to 95% appearing once. Broader study findings: Blood alone was sampled, and tissue repertoires likely differ.

The V gene's germline CDR1 is MDHEN and CDR2 SYDVKM. This CDR3 is built from 12 residues. V was shortened by 4 bases and J by 7 bases, with 8 bases between the two germline ends. Naive CD8 cells comprised CD45RO-negative, CCR7-positively selected cells, excluding terminally differentiated effector memory CD45RA+ cells. The chain is built from TRBV28 and TRBJ2-1; D is undetermined. The sequenced sample consisted of naive CD8+ T cells sorted from blood. This receptor was identified in a woman aged 25-40 years in good health. CDR3 amino acids: CASSSDWNEQFF. As DNA, the CDR3 is TGTGCCAGCAGTTCAGACTGGAATGAGCAGTTCTTC.